Listed here are 17 T cell receptor beta chains from one sample, sequenced in a study of cytomegalovirus exposure and HLA in healthy donors. Use of 60 Vbeta and 13 Jbeta primers characterized the PCR. Measured with immunoSEQ multiplex PCR; TCRdb has only the in-frame clones, and not every one. The data contain about 100,000 clones, roughly four fifths of them singletons. The sequenced material came from PBMCs. The source is a man aged 40-49 years in good health and CMV-seropositive.

This sequence joins TRBV7-7 and TRBJ2-5, with 8 nucleotides matching TRBD1. CDR3 length equals 14 residues. In germline, CDR1 is SSHAT, CDR2 FNYEAQ (reference sequence). J was trimmed by 5 bases and V by 1 base; bases with no gene match: 3. The DNA of the CDR3 is TGTGCCAGCAGCTTAGGGACAGGGCTGGAGACCCAGTACTTC. It yields the protein CASSLGTGLETQYF. Variable domain in full (rest from reference TRBV7-7 and TRBJ2-5): GAGVSQSPRYKVTKRGQDVTLRCDPISSHATLYWYQQALGQGPEFLTYFNYEAQPDKSGLPSDRFSAERPEGSISTLTIQRTEQRDSAMYRCASSLGTGLETQYFGPGTRLLVL.

The J gene is TRBJ1-2, the V gene TRBV19; a possible D gene is TRBD1 (5 bases). Looked up from germline, CDR1 is LNHDA and CDR2 is SQIVND (reference sequence). V shed 5 bases and J shed 8 bases, with 21 bases lying between them. The CDR3 spans 15 residues. CDR3 DNA: TGTGCCAGTAGTCCCTTGACCGGGACTAGTACAGGCTACACCTTC. Protein: CASSPLTGTSTGYTF.

This clone was detected only once. The chain employs TRBV29-1 and TRBJ1-2, with 7 bases that match TRBD1. The trim removed 3 bases at V and 3 bases at J, leaving 7 bases unmatched. The germline V gene encodes CDR1 SQVTM and CDR2 ANQGSEA. This CDR3 is built from 14 residues. This CDR3 is CSVDGQASDYGYTF. CDR3 bases: TGCAGCGTTGACGGACAGGCTTCCGACTATGGCTACACCTTC.

The rearrangement links TRBV5-1 to TRBJ2-5; possible D gene TRBD2, 6 bases. The CDR3 length is 15 residues. From germline, CDR1 is SGHRS and CDR2 YFSETQ. Trimming removed 1 base at V and 2 bases at J, with 12 bases between. CDR3 bases: TGCGCCAGCAGCTTGATTGCGGCGGGGCAAGAGACCCAGTACTTC. It is translated as CASSLIAAGQETQYF.

The chain is built from TRBV9 and TRBJ2-3; TRBD2 matches at 7 bases. J gave up 7 bases and V 4 bases, and 15 bases lay outside the gene matches. CDR3 size: 16 residues. Germline V CDR1 and CDR2: SGDLS, YYNGEE. The CDR3 sequence: CASSPDGGTPLNTQYF. CDR3 bases: TGTGCCAGCAGCCCGGACGGGGGGACCCCGCTGAATACGCAGTATTTT. The whole variable domain, filled in from reference TRBV9 and TRBJ2-3, reads DSGVTQTPKHLITATGQRVTLRCSPRSGDLSVYWYQQSLDQGLQFLIQYYNGEERAKGNILERFSAQQFPDLHSELNLSSLELGDSALYFCASSPDGGTPLNTQYFGPGTRLTVL.

This chain connects TRBV4-1 to TRBJ2-1; D is perhaps TRBD1 (6 bases). Germline loops: CDR1 MGHRA, CDR2 YSYEKL. Trimming removed 2 bases at V and 4 bases at J, with 9 bases between. The CDR3 loop spans 14 amino acids. The CDR3 loop is CASSQRTAYNEQFF. Written as DNA, the CDR3 is TGCGCCAGCAGCCAAAGGACAGCGTACAATGAGCAGTTCTTC.

The rearrangement links TRBV11-2 to TRBJ2-2; 11 bases fit TRBD2. This CDR3 has 16 residues. Germline assignment: CDR1 SGHAT and CDR2 FQNNGV. V was clipped by 4 bases and J by 6 bases; unmatched bases: 7. The CDR3 here is CASSSHSGGGPGELFF. As DNA, the CDR3 is TGTGCCAGCAGCTCGCATAGCGGGGGGGGGCCCGGGGAGCTGTTTTTT.

The V call is TRBV5-1, the J call TRBJ2-1, with TRBD2 matching over 11 bases. The germline CDR1 and CDR2 sequences are SGHRS and YFSETQ. The CDR3 is 15 amino acids. Trimming took 5 bases from V and 6 from J; bases not matched to a gene: 7. In nucleotides, the CDR3 is TGCGCCAGCAGGCAAGTAGCGGGAGGGCCCAATGAGCAGTTCTTC. Encoded protein: CASRQVAGGPNEQFF.

V and J are TRBV9 and TRBJ2-6; D gene uncertain. This CDR3 is built from 18 residues. V shed 4 bases and J shed 1 base, with 18 bases lying between them. The germline CDR1 and CDR2 sequences are SGDLS and YYNGEE. The CDR3 here is CASSHSASLLSGANVLTF. CDR3 nucleotide sequence: TGTGCCAGCAGCCATTCAGCGTCCCTTCTTTCTGGGGCCAACGTCCTGACTTTC.

The V and J genes are TRBV7-8 and TRBJ2-6, with 7 bases fitting TRBD1. V trimming: 3 bases; J trimming: 0 bases; junction bases outside the gene matches: 5. This CDR3 comprises 17 residues. The germline V gene has CDR1 SGHVS and CDR2 FQNEAQ. CDR3 loop: CASSLGTANSGANVLTF. CDR3 DNA sequence: TGTGCCAGCAGCTTGGGGACAGCCAACTCTGGGGCCAACGTCCTGACTTTC.

This clone has just one count. The rearrangement links TRBV6-5 to TRBJ1-1; D is undetermined. The CDR3 extends over 15 amino acids. V was trimmed by 0 bases and J by 0 bases, leaving 8 bases between them. From germline, CDR1 is MNHEY and CDR2 SVGAGI. The CDR3 here is CASSYSYRLNTEAFF. The CDR3 nucleotides read TGTGCCAGCAGTTACTCTTACAGACTGAACACTGAAGCTTTCTTT.

The rearrangement joins TRBV5-1 to TRBJ2-3; TRBD2 matches 11 bases. The length of the CDR3 is 17 residues. The V gene's germline CDR1 is SGHRS and CDR2 YFSETQ. Trimming at V came to 0 bases and at J to 6 bases, leaving 9 bases not matched to a gene. As DNA, the CDR3 is TGCGCCAGCAGCTTGGCCATAATAGCGGGAGGGCCGGATACGCAGTATTTT. It codes for CASSLAIIAGGPDTQYF.

The chain couples TRBV18 to TRBJ2-1, with D possibly matching TRBD1 (6 bases). Per germline, CDR1 KGHSH and CDR2 LQKENI. This CDR3 contains 15 residues. V lost 2 bases, J lost 0 bases, and 8 bases lay in between. Here the CDR3 reads CASSPGQSSYNEQFF. The CDR3 DNA sequence: TGTGCCAGCTCACCAGGACAGTCCTCCTACAATGAGCAGTTCTTC. Together with reference TRBV18 and TRBJ2-1, the CDR3 gives the full variable domain: NAGVMQNPRHLVRRRGQEARLRCSPMKGHSHVYWYRQLPEEGLKFMVYLQKENIIDESGMPKERFSAEFPKEGPSILRIQQVVRGDSAAYFCASSPGQSSYNEQFFGPGTRLTVL.

The chain couples TRBV30 to TRBJ1-6; D is undetermined. The ends were cut back, 0 bases at V and 7 bases at J, with 4 bases in the middle. This CDR3 region has 12 residues. Germline CDR1 and CDR2: GTSNPN and SVGIG (reference sequence). Here the CDR3 reads CAWSVPNSPLHF. The CDR3 DNA reads as TGTGCCTGGAGTGTCCCGAATTCACCCCTCCACTTT. The full variable domain, in which reference TRBV30 and TRBJ1-6 provide the parts outside the CDR3, is SQTIHQWPATLVQPVGSPLSLECTVEGTSNPNLYWYRQAAGRGLQLLFYSVGIGQISSEVPQNLSASRPQDRQFILSSKKLLLSDSGFYLCAWSVPNSPLHFGNGTRLTVT.

This clone was seen a single time. V and J are TRBV2 and TRBJ1-3; no clear D. Deletions cut 6 bases from V and 0 bases from J, with 6 bases between. Germline CDR1 is SNHLY and CDR2 is FYNNEI. CDR3 length: 13 residues. The CDR3 DNA reads as TGTGCCAGCAGGCAGGACTCTGGAAACACCATATATTTT. Amino acids: CASRQDSGNTIYF.

The chain employs TRBV6-5 and TRBJ1-1; TRBD1 might be the D (5 bases). Germline lookup yields CDR1 MNHEY and CDR2 SVGAGI. The CDR3 has 16 amino acids. V lost 4 bases, J lost 4 bases, and 19 bases lay in between. DNA for the CDR3: TGTGCCAGCAGTTCACGACGGGGGAGGTCGGGCACTGAAGCTTTCTTT. It encodes CASSSRRGRSGTEAFF.

This clone turned up a few times. The J gene is TRBJ1-2, the V gene TRBV11-2; TRBD1 agrees at 9 bases. Looked up from germline, CDR1 is SGHAT and CDR2 is FQNNGV. CDR3 length: 13 amino acids. The ends lost 6 bases at V and 5 bases at J; junction bases unmatched: 4. CDR3 region: CASRTTGGYGYTF. The DNA for the CDR3 is TGTGCCAGCAGGACGACAGGGGGGTATGGCTACACCTTC.